This entry lists 14 T cell receptor beta chains sequenced from one sample in a study of CD8 T cells in ankylosing spondylitis. TCRdb re-derived calls from the 5' RACE reads in MiXCR, one entry per CDR3 protein. Here the sample spans around 540,000 distinct CDR3 sequences, roughly 13% being singletons. Study results and caveats: A motif of eight or nine highly homologous TCR beta variants was seen as apparently characteristic of ankylosing spondylitis blood.

These receptors have no known antigen. The sample consisted of blood, either unsorted or a sorted T cell fraction (not recorded which). All receptors come from a male donor with ankylosing spondylitis.

This chain joins TRBV10-3 and TRBJ2-1, with 10 bases identical to TRBD1. The trim removed 10 bases at V and 9 bases at J, leaving 9 bases unmatched. Per germline, CDR1 ENHRY and CDR2 SYGVKD. The CDR3 contains 13 residues. CDR3 amino acids: CATTGTGASEQFF. The CDR3 nucleotides are TGTGCCACGACCGGGACAGGGGCAAGTGAGCAGTTCTTC.

A few counts support this clonotype. The chain uses TRBV5-1 and TRBJ1-1, with D possibly TRBD1 on 5 matching bases. The CDR3 sequence is 15 residues long. Trimming removed 0 bases at V and 3 bases at J, with 12 bases between. CDR1 is SGHRS and CDR2 is YFSETQ in the germline V gene. This CDR3 is CASSLATRADTEAFF. Written as DNA, the CDR3 is TGCGCCAGCAGCTTGGCAACCAGGGCGGACACTGAAGCTTTCTTT. The entire variable domain, with the rest obtained from reference TRBV5-1 and TRBJ1-1, is as follows: KAGVTQTPRYLIKTRGQQVTLSCSPISGHRSVSWYQQTPGQGLQFLFEYFSETQRNKGNFPGRFSGRQFSNSRSEMNVSTLELGDSALYLCASSLATRADTEAFFGQGTRLTVV.

The gene calls are TRBV5-1 and TRBJ2-7; perhaps TRBD2 as D (6 bases). Germline V gene sequence: CDR1 SGHRS, CDR2 YFSETQ. V lost 4 bases and J lost 2, with 13 bases in between. The CDR3 runs 14 residues. In nucleotides, the CDR3 is TGCGCCAGCAGCGGCGGGACGTACACCTACGAGCAGTACTTC. Translation gives CASSGGTYTYEQYF.

The rearrangement links TRBV5-6 to TRBJ1-4; D is undetermined. The CDR3 runs to 16 residues. The V gene lost 4 bases and the J gene lost 0 bases, with 13 bases spanning the gap. Germline V gene lookup returns CDR1 SGHDT and CDR2 YYEEEE. The CDR3 DNA is TGTGCCAGCAGCCCTCATCCATGGACAACTAATGAAAAACTGTTTTTT. As protein: CASSPHPWTTNEKLFF.

V usage is TRBV7-2 and J usage is TRBJ1-5, with D possibly being TRBD1 (5 bases). The CDR3 has 15 amino acids. V was cut by 5 bases and J by 0 bases, with 11 bases left in between. Germline values: CDR1 SGHTA, CDR2 FQGNSA. The CDR3 nucleotides read TGTGCCAGCAGCCGCAGGGTCTTTAGCAATCAGCCCCAGCATTTT. Protein: CASSRRVFSNQPQHF.

This clonotype showed up just a few times. The genes are TRBV12-3 or TRBV12-4 and TRBJ2-1; 7 nucleotides line up with TRBD1. V shed 6 bases, J shed 8 bases, and the junction held 7 bases outside the gene matches. There are 13 residues in the CDR3. The CDR3 region is CASSPTGADEQFF. The CDR3 nucleotides are TGTGCCAGCAGCCCTACAGGGGCGGATGAGCAGTTCTTC.

This clonotype has a handful of counts. The genes are TRBV10-3 and TRBJ1-1; D is unresolved. The V gene's germline CDR1 is ENHRY and CDR2 SYGVKD. This CDR3 has 13 residues. V lost 10 bases and J lost 0, with 12 bases in between. CDR3: CATEGGVNTEAFF. For the CDR3, the DNA is TGTGCCACCGAGGGTGGGGTGAACACTGAAGCTTTCTTT.

V is TRBV5-1 and J is TRBJ2-5; D may be TRBD1 (5 bases). CDR3 length: 16 residues. V was cut by 0 bases and J by 1 base, with 13 bases left in between. Germline V gene sequence: CDR1 SGHRS, CDR2 YFSETQ. The CDR3 protein is CASSLGIRQPQETQYF. In nucleotides, the CDR3 is TGCGCCAGCAGCTTGGGGATACGACAGCCCCAAGAGACCCAGTACTTC.

V usage is TRBV7-9 and J usage is TRBJ1-6, with D tentatively TRBD1 (5 bases). The ends were cut back, 5 bases at V and 8 bases at J, with 10 bases in the middle. Germline CDR1 reads SEHNR; CDR2 reads FQNEAQ (reference sequence). This CDR3 is 13 amino acids long. The chain's CDR3 is CASSEFRDSPLHF. Here the CDR3 DNA reads TGTGCCAGCAGCGAGTTCAGGGATTCACCCCTCCACTTT.

Notes on this clonotype: A much bigger clone sits one base away, suggesting this may be a read error. The V gene is TRBV20-1, the J gene TRBJ2-1; 7 bases agree with TRBD1. This CDR3 is built from 13 residues. Germline loops: CDR1 DFQATT, CDR2 SNEGSKA (reference sequence). CDR3 coding DNA: TGCAGGGCTGACGGGACAGCTTACAATGAGCAGTTCTTC. Amino acids: CRADGTAYNEQFF.

The V call is TRBV27, the J call TRBJ2-1; D ambiguous. Germline V gene lookup returns CDR1 MNHEY and CDR2 SMNVEV (reference sequence). The CDR3 runs 13 residues. Trimming shortened V by 3 bases and J by 8 bases, and 11 bases separated the two germline ends. CDR3 region: CASSFVGVDEQFF. Written as DNA, the CDR3 is TGTGCCAGCAGTTTCGTTGGGGTGGATGAGCAGTTCTTC.

This clonotype was seen a few times. This sequence joins TRBV15 and TRBJ1-6; D gene uncertain. Trimming took 5 bases from V and 7 from J, leaving 18 bases between them. This CDR3 region has 16 residues. The germline V gene has CDR1 LNHNV and CDR2 YYDKDF (reference sequence). The CDR3 protein is CATSDPLRVSNSPLHF. The CDR3 region has the DNA TGTGCCACCAGCGACCCACTGCGGGTATCAAATTCACCCCTCCACTTT.

In its sample, this clonotype was seen a few times. This sequence joins TRBV20-1 and TRBJ1-4; D is undetermined. The CDR3 has 14 amino acids. V was trimmed by 3 bases and J by 8 bases, leaving 16 bases between them. Per the germline V gene, CDR1 is DFQATT and CDR2 is SNEGSKA (reference sequence). As DNA, the CDR3 is TGCAGTGCTAGGCAGCCGCGTAAGGGAGAAAAACTGTTTTTT. This encodes CSARQPRKGEKLFF.

This clonotype was counted many times. The chain links TRBV12-3 or TRBV12-4 to TRBJ2-1, with 11 bases fitting TRBD1. V gave up 6 bases and J gave up 7 bases; unmatched junction bases: 8. The CDR3 sequence is 15 residues long. CDR3 DNA: TGTGCCAGCAGCCAAAGGGACAGGGGGTATAATGAGCAGTTCTTC. Translated, it gives CASSQRDRGYNEQFF.